The rows below give T cell receptor beta chains drawn from one sample of a study of blood T cell repertoires in COVID-19. TCRdb keeps only in-frame clones here, not all; method: immunoSEQ multiplex PCR. The sample lists approximately 200,000 clones; more than 75% were seen once. The specimen sequenced was peripheral blood. The receptor source for this set is a man aged 50 to 60 with acute or convalescent COVID-19. The conserved cysteine and the conserved F or W are not part of the CDR3 here. Fields, in order: V gene, clone size, CDR3 protein. The size entry is marked missing in some rows and otherwise reads once, few, many or a size class.

>TRBV5-1|.
ASSFGQSSYEQY
>TRBV7-3|few
ASSPGQGNGGYT
>TRBV5-1|.
ASSLGGLNEQF
>TRBV11-2|.
ASSLMTDYTGELF
>TRBV19|.
ASRTWTGQNEKLF
>TRBV2|.
ASKTSWETQY
>TRBV7-9|.
ASSPRTGFEGYT
>TRBV6-5|few
ASSYRVDRETEAF
>TRBV18|few
ASSPAVANSPLH
>TRBV18|.
ASSRDNYGYT
>TRBV27|.
ASSLSGVGTGKIGLF
>TRBV7-2|.
ASSPGLAGVTGELF
>TRBV12-3/TRBV12-4|.
ASSPEGGQPQH
>TRBV5-1|.
ASTPGRGRNEKLF
>TRBV6-5|.
ASRAGAGLTDTQY
>TRBV15|.
ATSRDLGTSGGLNTGELF
>TRBV5-1|.
ASSFTGGLYEQY
>TRBV15|.
ATRTSGGRPDTQY
>TRBV4-1|.
ASSTGGADGYT
>TRBV5-1|.
ASSLNGGEAF
>TRBV18|.
ASSRTGGNEKLF
>TRBV6-5|.
ASSYYSGGADEQY